A selection of T cell receptor beta chains follows, all from one sample in a study of sequential checkpoint blockade in melanoma. The protocol was immunoSEQ multiplex PCR, while the TCRdb copy is restricted to in-frame clones and leaves out a portion. The sample gives tens of thousands of clones, roughly 82% of which show up once; about 9.9% is in the top ten. This specimen was CD8+ T cells sorted from blood (inferred from file names), taken from a patient given nivolumab and ipilimumab in sequence. These receptor sequences come from a human donor with melanoma. Each CDR3 is given with its conserved first and last residue.

V: TRBV28
J: TRBJ2-7
CDR3: CASSPGLAVRREYF

V: TRBV5-1
J: TRBJ1-1
CDR3: CASSSGGANTEAFF

V: TRBV5-1
J: TRBJ1-5
CDR3: CASSLGQGSNQPQHF

V: TRBV4-3
J: TRBJ2-1
CDR3: CASSQDVARRSAGRDEQFF

V: TRBV7-2
J: TRBJ1-2
CDR3: CASSLGEQGPYGYTF

V: TRBV19
J: TRBJ2-7
CDR3: CASMEGGAYEQYF

V: TRBV15
J: TRBJ1-3
CDR3: CATSPDRVSSGNTIYF

V: TRBV12-5
J: TRBJ2-3
CDR3: CASGPSGSTDTQYF

V: TRBV6-1
J: TRBJ1-5
CDR3: CASSATGANQPQHF

V: TRBV7-9
J: TRBJ1-2
CDR3: CASSTSGQGSGYTF

V: TRBV18
J: TRBJ2-1
CDR3: CASSPGSGTSGNNEQFF

V: TRBV25-1
J: TRBJ2-7
CDR3: CASSEYTDRERPGEQYF

V: TRBV4-2
J: TRBJ1-5
CDR3: CASSQDSRSNQPQHF

V: TRBV6-6
J: TRBJ2-7
CDR3: CASSYSREAEQYF

V: TRBV29-1
J: TRBJ1-2
CDR3: CSVAKGANYGYTF

V: TRBV7-6
J: TRBJ2-1
CDR3: CASSQPGQGGFNEQFF

V: TRBV5-8
J: TRBJ1-3
CDR3: CATQFGSGNTIYF

V: TRBV5-1
J: TRBJ2-7
CDR3: CASSFGELNSYEQYF